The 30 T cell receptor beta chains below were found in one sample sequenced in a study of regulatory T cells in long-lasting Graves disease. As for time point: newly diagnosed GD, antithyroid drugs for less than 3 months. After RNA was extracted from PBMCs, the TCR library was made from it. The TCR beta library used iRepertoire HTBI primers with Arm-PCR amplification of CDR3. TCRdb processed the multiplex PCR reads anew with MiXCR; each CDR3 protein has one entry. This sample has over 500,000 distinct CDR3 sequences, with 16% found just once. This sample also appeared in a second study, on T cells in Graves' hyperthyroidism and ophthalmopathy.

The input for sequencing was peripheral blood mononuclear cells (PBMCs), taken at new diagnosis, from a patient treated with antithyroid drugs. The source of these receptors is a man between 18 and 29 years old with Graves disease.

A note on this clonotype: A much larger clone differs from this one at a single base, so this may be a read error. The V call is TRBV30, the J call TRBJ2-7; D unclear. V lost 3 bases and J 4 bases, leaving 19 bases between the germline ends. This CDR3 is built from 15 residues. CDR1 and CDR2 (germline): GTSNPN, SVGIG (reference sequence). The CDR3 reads CAWRGHGSPWYEQYF. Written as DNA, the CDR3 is TGTGCCTGGAGAGGCCACGGTTCCCCCTGGTACGAGCAGTACTTC.

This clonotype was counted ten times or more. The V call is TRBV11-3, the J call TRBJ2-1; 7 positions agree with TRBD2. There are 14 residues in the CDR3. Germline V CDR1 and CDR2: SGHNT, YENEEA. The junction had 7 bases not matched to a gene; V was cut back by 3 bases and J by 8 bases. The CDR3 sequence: CASSLGGSLHEQFF. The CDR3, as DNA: TGTGCCAGCAGCTTGGGCGGGAGTCTCCATGAGCAGTTCTTC.

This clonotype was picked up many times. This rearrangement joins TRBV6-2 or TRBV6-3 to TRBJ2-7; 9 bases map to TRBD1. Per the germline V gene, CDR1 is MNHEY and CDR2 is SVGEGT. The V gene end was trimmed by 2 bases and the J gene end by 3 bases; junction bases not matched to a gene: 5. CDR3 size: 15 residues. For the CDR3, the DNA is TGTGCCAGCAGTTACACAGGGGGCGCGGGCTACGAGCAGTACTTC. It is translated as CASSYTGGAGYEQYF.

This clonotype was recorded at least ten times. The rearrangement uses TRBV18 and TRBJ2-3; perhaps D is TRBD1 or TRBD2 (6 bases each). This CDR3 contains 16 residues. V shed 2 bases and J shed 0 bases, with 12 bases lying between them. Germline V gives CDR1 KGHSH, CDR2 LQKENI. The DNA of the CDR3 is TGTGCCAGCTCACCAAGGAGGGGGACCAGCACAGATACGCAGTATTTT. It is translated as CASSPRRGTSTDTQYF. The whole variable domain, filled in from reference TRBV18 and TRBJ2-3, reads NAGVMQNPRHLVRRRGQEARLRCSPMKGHSHVYWYRQLPEEGLKFMVYLQKENIIDESGMPKERFSAEFPKEGPSILRIQQVVRGDSAAYFCASSPRRGTSTDTQYFGPGTRLTVL.

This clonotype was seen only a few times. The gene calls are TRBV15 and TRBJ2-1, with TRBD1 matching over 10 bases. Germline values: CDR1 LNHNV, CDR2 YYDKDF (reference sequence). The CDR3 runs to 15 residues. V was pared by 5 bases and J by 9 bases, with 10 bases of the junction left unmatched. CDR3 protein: CATSGTPGQGFEQFF. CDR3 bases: TGTGCCACCAGCGGTACCCCGGGACAGGGGTTTGAGCAGTTCTTC.

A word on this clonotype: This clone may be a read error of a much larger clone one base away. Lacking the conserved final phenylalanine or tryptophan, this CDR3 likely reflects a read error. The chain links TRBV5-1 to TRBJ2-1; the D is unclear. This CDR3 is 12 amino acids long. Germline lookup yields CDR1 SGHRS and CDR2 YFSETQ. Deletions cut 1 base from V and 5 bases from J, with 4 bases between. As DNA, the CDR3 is TGCGCCAGCAGCTTGATTGACAATGAGCAGTTCGTC. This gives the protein CASSLIDNEQFV.

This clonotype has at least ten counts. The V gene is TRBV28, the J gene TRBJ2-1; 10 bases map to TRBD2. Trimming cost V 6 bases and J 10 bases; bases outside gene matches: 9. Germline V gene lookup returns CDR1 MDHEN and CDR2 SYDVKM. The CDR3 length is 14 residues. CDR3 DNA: TGTGCCAGCAGCTGGACCGGGACTAGCGACGAGCAGTTCTTC. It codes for CASSWTGTSDEQFF.

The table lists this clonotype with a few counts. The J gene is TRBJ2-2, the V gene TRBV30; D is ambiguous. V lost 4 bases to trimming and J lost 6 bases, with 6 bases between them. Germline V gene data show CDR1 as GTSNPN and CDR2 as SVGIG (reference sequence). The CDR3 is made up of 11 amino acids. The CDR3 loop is CAWKVAGELFF. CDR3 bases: TGTGCCTGGAAGGTGGCCGGGGAGCTGTTTTTT.

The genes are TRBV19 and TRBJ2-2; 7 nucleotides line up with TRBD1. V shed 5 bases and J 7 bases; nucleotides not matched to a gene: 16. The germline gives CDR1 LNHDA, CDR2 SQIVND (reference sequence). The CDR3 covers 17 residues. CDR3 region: CASSPPQMTGYNGELFF. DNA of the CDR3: TGTGCCAGTAGTCCACCTCAAATGACAGGGTATAACGGGGAGCTGTTTTTT.

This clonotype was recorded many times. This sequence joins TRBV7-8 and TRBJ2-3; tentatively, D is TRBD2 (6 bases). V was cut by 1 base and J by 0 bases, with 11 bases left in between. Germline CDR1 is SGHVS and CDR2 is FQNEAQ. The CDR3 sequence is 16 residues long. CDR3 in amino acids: CASSLVGGASTDTQYF. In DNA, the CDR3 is TGTGCCAGCAGCTTAGTTGGCGGGGCGAGCACAGATACGCAGTATTTT.

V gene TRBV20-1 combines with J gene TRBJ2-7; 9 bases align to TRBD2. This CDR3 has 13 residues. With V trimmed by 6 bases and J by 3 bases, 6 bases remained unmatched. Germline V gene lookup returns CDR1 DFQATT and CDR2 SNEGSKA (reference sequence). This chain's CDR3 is CSAYSGSYYEQYF. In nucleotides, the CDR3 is TGCAGTGCCTATAGCGGGAGTTACTACGAGCAGTACTTC.

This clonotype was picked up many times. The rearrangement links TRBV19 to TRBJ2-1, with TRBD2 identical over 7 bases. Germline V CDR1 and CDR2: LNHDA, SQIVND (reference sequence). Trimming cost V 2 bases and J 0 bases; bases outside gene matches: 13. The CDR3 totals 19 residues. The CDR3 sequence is CASSIPSYKRGSSYNEQFF. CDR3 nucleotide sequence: TGTGCCAGTAGTATACCGTCCTATAAGCGGGGCTCCTCCTACAATGAGCAGTTCTTC.

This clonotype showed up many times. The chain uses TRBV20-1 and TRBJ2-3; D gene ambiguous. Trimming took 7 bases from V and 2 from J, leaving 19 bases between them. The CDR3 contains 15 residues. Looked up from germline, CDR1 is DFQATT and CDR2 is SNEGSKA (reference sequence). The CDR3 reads CSGTGASVFTDTQYF. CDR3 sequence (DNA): TGCAGTGGTACTGGAGCGTCCGTCTTCACAGATACGCAGTATTTT.

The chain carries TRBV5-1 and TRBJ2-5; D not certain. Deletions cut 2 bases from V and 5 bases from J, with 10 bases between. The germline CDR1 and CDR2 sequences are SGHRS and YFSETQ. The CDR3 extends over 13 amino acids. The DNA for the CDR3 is TGCGCCAGCAGCTTAGAGATGAGTGAGACCCAGTACTTC. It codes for CASSLEMSETQYF.

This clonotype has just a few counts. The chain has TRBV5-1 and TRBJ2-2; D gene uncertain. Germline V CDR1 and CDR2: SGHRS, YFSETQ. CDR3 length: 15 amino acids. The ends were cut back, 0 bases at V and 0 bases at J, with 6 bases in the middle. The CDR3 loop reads CASSLGHSNTGELFF. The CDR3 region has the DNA TGCGCCAGCAGCTTGGGACACTCGAACACCGGGGAGCTGTTTTTT.

In DNA, the CDR3 is TGTGCCAGCAGCACCGGACTAGCGGGACGGTACGAGCAGTACTTC. This sequence encodes CASSTGLAGRYEQYF. The J gene is TRBJ2-7, the V gene TRBV5-4, with TRBD2 identical over 12 bases. This CDR3 has 15 residues. V gave up 4 bases and J gave up 4 bases; unmatched junction bases: 6. CDR1 and CDR2 from the germline V gene are SGHNT and YYREEE (reference sequence).

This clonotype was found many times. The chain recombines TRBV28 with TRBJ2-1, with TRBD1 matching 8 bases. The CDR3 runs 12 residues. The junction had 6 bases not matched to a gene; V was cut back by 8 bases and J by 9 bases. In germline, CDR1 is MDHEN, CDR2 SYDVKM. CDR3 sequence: CASQGAPSEQFF. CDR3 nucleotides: TGTGCCAGCCAGGGGGCACCCAGTGAGCAGTTCTTC.

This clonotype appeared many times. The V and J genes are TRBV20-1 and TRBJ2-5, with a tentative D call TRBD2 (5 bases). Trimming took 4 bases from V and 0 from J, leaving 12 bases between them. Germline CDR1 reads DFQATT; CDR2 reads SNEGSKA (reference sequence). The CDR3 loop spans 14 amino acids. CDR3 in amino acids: CSATPEGYQETQYF. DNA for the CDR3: TGCAGTGCTACCCCTGAGGGATACCAAGAGACCCAGTACTTC.

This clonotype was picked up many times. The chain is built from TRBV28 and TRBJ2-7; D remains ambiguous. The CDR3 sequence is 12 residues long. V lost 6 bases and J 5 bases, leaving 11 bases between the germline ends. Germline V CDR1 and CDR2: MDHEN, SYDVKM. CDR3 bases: TGTGCCAGCAGACTAAGTAAAGACGAGCAGTACTTC. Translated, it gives CASRLSKDEQYF. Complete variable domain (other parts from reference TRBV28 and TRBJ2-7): DVKVTQSSRYLVKRTGEKVFLECVQDMDHENMFWYRQDPGLGLRLIYFSYDVKMKEKGDIPEGYSVSREKKERFSLILESASTNQTSMYLCASRLSKDEQYFGPGTRLTVT.

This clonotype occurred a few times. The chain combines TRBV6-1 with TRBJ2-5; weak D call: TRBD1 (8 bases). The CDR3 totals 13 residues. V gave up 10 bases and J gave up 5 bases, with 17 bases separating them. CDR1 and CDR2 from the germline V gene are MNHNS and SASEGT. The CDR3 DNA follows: TGTGCCACCAGGGGGCGGGAGTGGGAGACCCAGTACTTC. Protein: CATRGREWETQYF.

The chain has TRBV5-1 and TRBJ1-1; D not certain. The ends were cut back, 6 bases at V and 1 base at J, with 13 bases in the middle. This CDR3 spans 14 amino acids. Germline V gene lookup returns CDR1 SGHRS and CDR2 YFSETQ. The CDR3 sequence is CASTSLNSNTEAFF. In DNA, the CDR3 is TGCGCCAGCACGTCGTTGAATTCGAACACTGAAGCTTTCTTT.

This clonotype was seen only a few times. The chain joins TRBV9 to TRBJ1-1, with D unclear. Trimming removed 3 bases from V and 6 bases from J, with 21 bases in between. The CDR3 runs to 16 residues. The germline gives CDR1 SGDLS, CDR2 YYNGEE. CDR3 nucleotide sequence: TGTGCCAGCAGCGCCGACTCGGACTGGAGGAAGCCTGAAGCTTTCTTT. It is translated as CASSADSDWRKPEAFF.

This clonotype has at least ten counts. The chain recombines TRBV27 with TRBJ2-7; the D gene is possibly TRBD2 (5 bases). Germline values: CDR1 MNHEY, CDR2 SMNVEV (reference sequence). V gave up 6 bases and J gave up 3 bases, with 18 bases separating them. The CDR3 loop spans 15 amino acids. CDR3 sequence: CASSPGLGSSYEQYF. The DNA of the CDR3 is TGTGCCAGCAGCCCCGGACTCGGCTCGAGCTACGAGCAGTACTTC.

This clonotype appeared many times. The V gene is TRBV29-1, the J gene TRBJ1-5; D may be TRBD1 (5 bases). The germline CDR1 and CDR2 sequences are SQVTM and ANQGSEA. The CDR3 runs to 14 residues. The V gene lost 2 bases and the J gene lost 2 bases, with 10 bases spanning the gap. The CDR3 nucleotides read TGCAGCGTTGAAACAGGTGATGGCAATCAGCCCCAGCATTTT. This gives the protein CSVETGDGNQPQHF. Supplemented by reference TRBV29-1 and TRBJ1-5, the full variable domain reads SAVISQKPSRDICQRGTSLTIQCQVDSQVTMMFWYRQQPGQSLTLIATANQGSEATYESGFVIDKFPISRPNLTFSTLTVSNMSPEDSSIYLCSVETGDGNQPQHFGDGTRLSIL.

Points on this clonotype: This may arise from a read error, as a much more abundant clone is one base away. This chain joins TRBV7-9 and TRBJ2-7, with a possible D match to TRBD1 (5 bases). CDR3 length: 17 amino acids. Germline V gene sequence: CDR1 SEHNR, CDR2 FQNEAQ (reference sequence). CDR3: CAISATLQGGRSYEQYF. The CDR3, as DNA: TGTGCCATCAGCGCGACGCTTCAGGGTGGTCGGTCCTACGAGCAGTACTTC.

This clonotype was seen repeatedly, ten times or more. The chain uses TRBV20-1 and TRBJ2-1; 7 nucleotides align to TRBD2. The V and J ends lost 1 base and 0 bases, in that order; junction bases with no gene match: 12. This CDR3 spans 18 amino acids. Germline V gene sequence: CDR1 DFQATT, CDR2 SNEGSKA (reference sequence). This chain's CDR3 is CSARALYREVNSYNEQFF. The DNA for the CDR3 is TGCAGTGCTAGAGCTTTATACCGGGAGGTGAACTCCTACAATGAGCAGTTCTTC.

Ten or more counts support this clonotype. The CDR3 region is CASSLTGDEQPQHF. The DNA for the CDR3 is TGTGCCAGCAGCCTTACAGGTGACGAACAGCCCCAGCATTTT. V and J are TRBV28 and TRBJ1-5, with D perhaps matching TRBD1 (5 bases). Germline V gives CDR1 MDHEN, CDR2 SYDVKM. The CDR3 has 14 amino acids. Trimming took off 6 bases at V and 7 bases at J, with 16 bases between the two ends. Looking up the rest from reference TRBV28 and TRBJ1-5 gives the full variable domain: DVKVTQSSRYLVKRTGEKVFLECVQDMDHENMFWYRQDPGLGLRLIYFSYDVKMKEKGDIPEGYSVSREKKERFSLILESASTNQTSMYLCASSLTGDEQPQHFGDGTRLSIL.

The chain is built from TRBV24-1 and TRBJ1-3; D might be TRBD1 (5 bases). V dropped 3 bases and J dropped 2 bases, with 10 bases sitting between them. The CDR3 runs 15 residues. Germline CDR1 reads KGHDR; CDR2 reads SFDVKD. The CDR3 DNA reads TGTGCCACCAGTGATCCCCGGGGGGCTGGAAACACCATATATTTT. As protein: CATSDPRGAGNTIYF.

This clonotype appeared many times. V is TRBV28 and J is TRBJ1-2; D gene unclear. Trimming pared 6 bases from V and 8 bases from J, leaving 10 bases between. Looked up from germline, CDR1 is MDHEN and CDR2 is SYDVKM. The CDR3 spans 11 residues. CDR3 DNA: TGTGCCAGCAGCTTCTCTAGAGGCTACACCTTC. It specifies CASSFSRGYTF.

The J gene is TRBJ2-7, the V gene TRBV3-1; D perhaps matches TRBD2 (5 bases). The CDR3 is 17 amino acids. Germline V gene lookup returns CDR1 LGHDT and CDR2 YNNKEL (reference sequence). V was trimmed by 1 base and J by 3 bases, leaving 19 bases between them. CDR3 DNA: TGTGCCAGCAGCCAAGTCCCGGCGGGTCCGACTAACTACGAGCAGTACTTC. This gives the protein CASSQVPAGPTNYEQYF.